The rows below give T cell receptor beta chains drawn from one sample of a study of blood T cell repertoires in COVID-19. This table comes from immunoSEQ multiplex PCR, and its TCRdb copy is limited to in-frame clones, with some not included. The sample consists of about 75,000 clones, approximately 82% of them appearing once. Sample: peripheral blood. The receptors were gathered from a woman between 45 and 60 years old with acute or convalescent COVID-19. The CDR3 runs from the conserved cysteine through the conserved F or W. The order of the fields is clone size, J gene, V gene, CDR3 protein. Part of the rows lack a size; the others show once, few, many or a class for expanded clones.

>-|TRBJ1-1|TRBV6-5
CASSYYAGLNTEAFF
>-|TRBJ1-1|TRBV18
CASNSLGGNTEAFF
>-|TRBJ1-2|TRBV6-5
CATKPPQGPGYGYTF
>-|TRBJ1-1|TRBV29-1
CSVKRTEMNTEAFF
>-|TRBJ1-1|TRBV7-3
CASSLLTGAEAFF
>-|TRBJ1-1|TRBV30
CAWAIPGGNTEAFF
>-|TRBJ2-6|TRBV6-5
CASRGPGANVLTF
>once|TRBJ2-3|TRBV9
CASSAQQGHTDTQYF
>-|TRBJ2-1|TRBV9
CASSRIAAGNEQFF
>-|TRBJ2-7|TRBV9
CASSVAVDSTYEQYF
>-|TRBJ2-1|TRBV5-4
CASSPSGTDYNEQFF
>-|TRBJ1-2|TRBV30
CAWSVSIQGNGYTF
>once|TRBJ2-7|TRBV7-8
CASSRHPGDKREAEGTSGRYEQYF
>-|TRBJ2-7|TRBV27
CASSPDRPLGQYF
>-|TRBJ2-1|TRBV28
CASSFQVTPAQSHEQFF
>once|TRBJ1-1|TRBV10-3
CAISQAGNTEAFF
>-|TRBJ2-1|TRBV19
CASTQPGQGNEQFF
>-|TRBJ1-1|TRBV5-1
CASSLTGVNTEAFF
>-|TRBJ2-1|TRBV30
CAWKPGQGGSGRPYNEQFF
>-|TRBJ1-6|TRBV30
CAWSPTLRSSYNSPLHF
>-|TRBJ1-2|TRBV18
CASSPQEGGKYGYTF
>-|TRBJ2-7|TRBV6-5
CASRGDWEDEQYF
>-|TRBJ1-4|TRBV7-2
CASSLGGGFGVNEKLFF
>-|TRBJ1-1|TRBV5-1
CASSLQIPAGTLRTEAFF
>-|TRBJ2-2|TRBV29-1
CSVDSWNTGELFF
>few|TRBJ2-7|TRBV7-8
CASSLVPMTSGYYEQYF
>-|TRBJ1-1|TRBV4-2
CASSQGTGTVNTEAFF
>-|TRBJ2-7|TRBV18
CASSPLPSLREEQYF
>few|TRBJ1-1|TRBV4-3
CASSQASGFTEAFF
>-|TRBJ1-5|TRBV3-1/TRBV3-2
CASSQGRWNQPQHF
>-|TRBJ2-1|TRBV4-3
CASSQDMSGVYNEQFF
>-|TRBJ2-1|TRBV13
CASSRVAGAYNEQFF
>-|TRBJ2-2|TRBV7-3
CASSLISRGARGTGELFF